A selection of T cell receptor beta chains follows, all from one sample in a study of cytotoxic CD8 clonotypes in ibrutinib-treated CLL. Assay used: immunoSEQ multiplex PCR; TCRdb lists only in-frame clones, some missing. The sample yields around 150,000 clones, 70% to 90% seen once. The specimen was PBMCs, collected after 36 months of ibrutinib treatment. These receptors all come from a human donor with chronic lymphocytic leukemia. The CDR3 runs from the conserved cysteine through the conserved F or W. D genes are given only for firm matches. Clone size, where shown, is once, few, many, or a class for clones that have expanded.

J: TRBJ1-2; D: -; size: few; V: TRBV10-3; DNA: TGTGCCACCATGAACCTTAACTATGGCTACACCTTC; CDR3: CATMNLNYGYTF
J: TRBJ1-2; D: TRBD1; size: -; V: TRBV10-3; DNA: TGTGCCATCTCGACAGGGACCAACTATGGCTACACCTTC; CDR3: CAISTGTNYGYTF
J: TRBJ2-7; D: -; size: -; V: TRBV6-5; DNA: TGTGCCAGCAGTTACTCAAGGGGGGCCCCCTACGAGCAGTACTTC; CDR3: CASSYSRGAPYEQYF
J: TRBJ2-1; D: -; size: -; V: TRBV7-9; DNA: TGTGCCAGCAGCCAGGGGTACTCCTACAATGAGCAGTTCTTC; CDR3: CASSQGYSYNEQFF
J: TRBJ1-5; D: -; size: -; V: TRBV5-1; DNA: TGCGCCAGCAGAGGAGACCCGGGGAGCAATCAGCCCCAGCATTTT; CDR3: CASRGDPGSNQPQHF
J: TRBJ1-4; D: -; size: -; V: TRBV23-1; DNA: TGCGCCAGCAGTCGCAGGGTTAAACTGTTTTTT; CDR3: CASSRRVKLFF
J: TRBJ1-3; D: -; size: -; V: TRBV27; DNA: TGTGCCAGCAGTTTGAGAGGAGGAAACACCATATATTTT; CDR3: CASSLRGGNTIYF
J: TRBJ2-1; D: -; size: -; V: TRBV27; DNA: TGTGCCAGCAGTTTAGGCCCCCGGGGAGACTACAATGAGCAGTTCTTC; CDR3: CASSLGPRGDYNEQFF
J: TRBJ1-2; D: TRBD1; size: -; V: TRBV27; DNA: TGTGCCAGCAGAACCTGGGACAGGCTTTACTATGGCTACACCTTC; CDR3: CASRTWDRLYYGYTF
J: TRBJ1-3; D: -; size: -; V: TRBV7-9; DNA: TGTGCCAGCAGCATAACGGGGCGGAGCACCATATATTTT; CDR3: CASSITGRSTIYF
J: TRBJ2-1; D: -; size: -; V: TRBV6-6; DNA: TGTGCCAGCAGAGGAGACAATGAGCAGTTCTTC; CDR3: CASRGDNEQFF
J: TRBJ1-1; D: -; size: once; V: TRBV28; DNA: TGTGCCATAAAGAGGGCTCTGAACACTGAAGCTTTCTTT; CDR3: CAIKRALNTEAFF
J: TRBJ1-1; D: -; size: -; V: TRBV10-3; DNA: TGTGCCATCGGGGAGGGGATGAACACTGAAGCTTTCTTT; CDR3: CAIGEGMNTEAFF
J: TRBJ1-2; D: -; size: few; V: TRBV28; DNA: TGTGCCAGCAGTTTGAGAGCCAACTATGGCTACACCTTC; CDR3: CASSLRANYGYTF
J: TRBJ2-1; D: TRBD2; size: -; V: TRBV6-1; DNA: TGTGCCAGCAGTACCAGCGGGGGCTCCTACAATGAGCAGTTCTTC; CDR3: CASSTSGGSYNEQFF
J: TRBJ1-1; D: -; size: -; V: TRBV6-1; DNA: TGTGCCACCTGGAAGGCTGAAGCTTTCTTT; CDR3: CATWKAEAFF
J: TRBJ2-7; D: TRBD1; size: few; V: TRBV5-1; DNA: TGCGCCAGCGCCGGGACAGAATACGAGCAGTACTTC; CDR3: CASAGTEYEQYF
J: TRBJ2-7; D: -; size: few; V: TRBV18; DNA: TGTGCCAGCTCACCAGGAGGGGGCGACGAGCAGTACTTC; CDR3: CASSPGGGDEQYF
J: TRBJ2-2; D: -; size: -; V: TRBV11-3; DNA: TGTGCCAGCAGCTTCCCTAGCATAATGGGCACCGGGGAGCTGTTTTTT; CDR3: CASSFPSIMGTGELFF
J: TRBJ1-2; D: -; size: -; V: TRBV18; DNA: TGTGCCAGCTCACCACGGGACATTTTTTCCACCTTC; CDR3: CASSPRDIFSTF
J: TRBJ2-7; D: -; size: few; V: TRBV7-9; DNA: TGTGCCAGCAGCACCGCTCAGGGTTCTCACGAGCAGTACTTC; CDR3: CASSTAQGSHEQYF
J: TRBJ1-5; D: -; size: -; V: TRBV19; DNA: TGTGCCAGTAGTATCAGGGACGGCAATCAGCCCCAGCATTTT; CDR3: CASSIRDGNQPQHF
J: TRBJ2-1; D: TRBD2; size: few; V: TRBV7-8; DNA: TGTGCCAGCAGCTTATTGGGACTAGCCTACAATGAGCAGTTCTTC; CDR3: CASSLLGLAYNEQFF
J: TRBJ2-3; D: TRBD2; size: -; V: TRBV9; DNA: TGTGCCAGCAGCGCCGGGACTAGCAGGACAGATACGCAGTATTTT; CDR3: CASSAGTSRTDTQYF
J: TRBJ2-1; D: TRBD1; size: -; V: TRBV7-6; DNA: TGTGCCAGCAGCTTAGAAGGGACAGATTCCTACAATGAGCAGTTCTTC; CDR3: CASSLEGTDSYNEQFF
J: TRBJ2-7; D: -; size: -; V: TRBV18; DNA: TGTGCCAGCTCACCAGGCGAGGGGTTTTCGTACGAGCAGTACTTC; CDR3: CASSPGEGFSYEQYF
J: TRBJ1-2; D: TRBD1; size: -; V: TRBV18; DNA: TGTGCCAGCTCATTGTGGGACAGGGCACGCTACGGGGGCTACACCTTC; CDR3: CASSLWDRARYGGYTF